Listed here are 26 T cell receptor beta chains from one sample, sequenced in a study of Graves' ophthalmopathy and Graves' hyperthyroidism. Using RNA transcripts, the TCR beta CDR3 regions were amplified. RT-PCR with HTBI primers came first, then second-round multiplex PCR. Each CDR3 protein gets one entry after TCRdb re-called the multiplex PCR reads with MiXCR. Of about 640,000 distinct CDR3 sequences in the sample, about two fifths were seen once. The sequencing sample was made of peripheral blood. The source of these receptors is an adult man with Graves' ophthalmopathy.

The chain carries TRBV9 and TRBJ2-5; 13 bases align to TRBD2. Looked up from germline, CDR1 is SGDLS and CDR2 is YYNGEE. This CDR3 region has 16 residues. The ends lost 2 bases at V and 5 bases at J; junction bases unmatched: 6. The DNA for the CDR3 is TGTGCCAGCAGCGTCGGGACTAGCGGGATTTTCGAGACCCAGTACTTC. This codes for CASSVGTSGIFETQYF.

CDR3: CASSFGKGYTF. CDR3 bases: TGTGCCAGCAGTTTTGGGAAAGGCTACACCTTC. The gene calls are TRBV12-3 or TRBV12-4 and TRBJ1-2; D gene ambiguous. This CDR3 has 11 residues. The V and J ends lost 3 bases and 8 bases respectively, with 7 bases between them.

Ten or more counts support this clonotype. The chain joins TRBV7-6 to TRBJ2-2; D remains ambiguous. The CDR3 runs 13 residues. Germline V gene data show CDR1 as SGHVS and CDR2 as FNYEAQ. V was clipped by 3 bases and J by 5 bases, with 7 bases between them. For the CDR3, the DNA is TGTGCCAGCAGCTTCCTAGGAACCGGGGAGCTGTTTTTT. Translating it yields CASSFLGTGELFF.

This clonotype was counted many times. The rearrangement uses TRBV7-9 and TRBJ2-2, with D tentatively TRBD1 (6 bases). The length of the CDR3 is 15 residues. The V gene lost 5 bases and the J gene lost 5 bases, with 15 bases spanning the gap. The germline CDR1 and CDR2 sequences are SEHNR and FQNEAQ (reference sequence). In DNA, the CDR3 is TGTGCCAGCAGCCCGTACAGGGTTGAGACCGGGGAGCTGTTTTTT. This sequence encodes CASSPYRVETGELFF.

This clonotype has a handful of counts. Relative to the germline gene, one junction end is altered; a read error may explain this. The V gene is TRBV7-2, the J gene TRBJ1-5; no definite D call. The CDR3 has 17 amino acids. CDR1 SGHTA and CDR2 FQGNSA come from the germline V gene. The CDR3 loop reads CASSQDGQNKPNQPQHF. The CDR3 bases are TGCGCCAGCAGCCAAGACGGGCAGAATAAACCGAATCAGCCCCAGCATTTT.

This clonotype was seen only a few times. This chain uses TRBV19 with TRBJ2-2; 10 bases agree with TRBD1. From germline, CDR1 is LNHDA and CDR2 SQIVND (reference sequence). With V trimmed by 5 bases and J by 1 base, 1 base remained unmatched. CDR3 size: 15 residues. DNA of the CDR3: TGTGCCAGTAGTGGGACAGGGGAGAACACCGGGGAGCTGTTTTTT. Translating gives CASSGTGENTGELFF.

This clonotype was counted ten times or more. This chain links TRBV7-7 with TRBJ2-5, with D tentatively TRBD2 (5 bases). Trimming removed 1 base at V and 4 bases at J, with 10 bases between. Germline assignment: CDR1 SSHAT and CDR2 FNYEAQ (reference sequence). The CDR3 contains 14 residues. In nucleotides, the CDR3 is TGTGCCAGCAGCTTAGGCAGCGGAGCAGAGACCCAGTACTTC. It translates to CASSLGSGAETQYF. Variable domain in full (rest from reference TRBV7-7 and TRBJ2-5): GAGVSQSPRYKVTKRGQDVTLRCDPISSHATLYWYQQALGQGPEFLTYFNYEAQPDKSGLPSDRFSAERPEGSISTLTIQRTEQRDSAMYRCASSLGSGAETQYFGPGTRLLVL.

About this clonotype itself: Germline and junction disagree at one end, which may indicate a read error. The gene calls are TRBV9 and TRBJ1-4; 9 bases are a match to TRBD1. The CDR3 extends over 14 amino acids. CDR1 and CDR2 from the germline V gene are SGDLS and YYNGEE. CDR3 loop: CASSTGQGGEKLSF. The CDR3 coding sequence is TGTGCCAGCAGCACGGGACAGGGCGGTGAAAAACTGTCTTTT.

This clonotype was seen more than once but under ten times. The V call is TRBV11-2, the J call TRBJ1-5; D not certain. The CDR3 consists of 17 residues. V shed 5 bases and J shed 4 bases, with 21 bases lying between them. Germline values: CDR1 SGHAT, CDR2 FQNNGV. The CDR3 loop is CASSQDHPAQSNQPQHF. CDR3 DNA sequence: TGTGCCAGCAGCCAAGATCATCCGGCCCAGAGTAATCAGCCCCAGCATTTT.

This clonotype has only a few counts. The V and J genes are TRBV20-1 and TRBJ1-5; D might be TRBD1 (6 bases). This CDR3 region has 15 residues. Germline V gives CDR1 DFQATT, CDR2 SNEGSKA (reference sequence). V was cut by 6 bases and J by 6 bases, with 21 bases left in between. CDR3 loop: CSAARDIQKFQPQHF. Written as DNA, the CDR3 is TGCAGTGCCGCCCGGGACATCCAGAAGTTTCAGCCCCAGCATTTT.

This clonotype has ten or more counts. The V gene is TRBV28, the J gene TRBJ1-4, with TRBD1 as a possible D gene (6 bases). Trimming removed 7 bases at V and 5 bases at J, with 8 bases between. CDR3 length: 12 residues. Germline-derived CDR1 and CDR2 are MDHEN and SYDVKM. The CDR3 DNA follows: TGTGCCAGCAACAGGGAGAATGAAAAACTGTTTTTT. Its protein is CASNRENEKLFF.

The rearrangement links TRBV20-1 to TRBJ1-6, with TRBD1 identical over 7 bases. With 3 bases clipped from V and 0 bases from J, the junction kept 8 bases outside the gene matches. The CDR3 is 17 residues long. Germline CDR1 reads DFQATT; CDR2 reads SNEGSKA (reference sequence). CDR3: CSARNLDRSSYNSPLHF. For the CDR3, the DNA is TGCAGTGCTAGGAATCTGGACAGGAGCTCCTATAATTCACCCCTCCACTTT.

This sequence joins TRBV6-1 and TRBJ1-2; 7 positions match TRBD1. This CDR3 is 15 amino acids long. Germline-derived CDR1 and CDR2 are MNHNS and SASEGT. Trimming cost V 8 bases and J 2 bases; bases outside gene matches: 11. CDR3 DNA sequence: TGTGCCAGCTTGCCCGGGACAGCGAGGAACTATGGCTACACCTTC. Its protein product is CASLPGTARNYGYTF.

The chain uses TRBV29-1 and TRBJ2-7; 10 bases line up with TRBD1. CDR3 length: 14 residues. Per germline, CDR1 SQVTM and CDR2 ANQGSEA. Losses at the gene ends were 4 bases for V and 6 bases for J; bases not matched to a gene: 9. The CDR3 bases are TGCAGCGTTGTGGGGACAGGGGTGTCCCTCGAGCAGTACTTC. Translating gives CSVVGTGVSLEQYF.

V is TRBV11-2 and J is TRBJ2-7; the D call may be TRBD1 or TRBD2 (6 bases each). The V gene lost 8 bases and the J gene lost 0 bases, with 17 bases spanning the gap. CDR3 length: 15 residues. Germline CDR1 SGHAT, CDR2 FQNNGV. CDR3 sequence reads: CASRRVRGASYEQYF. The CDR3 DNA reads TGTGCCAGCCGCCGAGTGAGGGGGGCCTCCTACGAGCAGTACTTC.

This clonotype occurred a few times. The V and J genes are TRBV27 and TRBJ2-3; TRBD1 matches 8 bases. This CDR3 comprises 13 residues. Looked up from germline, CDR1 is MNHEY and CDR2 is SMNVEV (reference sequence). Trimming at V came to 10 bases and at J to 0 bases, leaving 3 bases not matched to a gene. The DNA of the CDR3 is TGTGCCATACGGGACAGGAGCACAGATACGCAGTATTTT. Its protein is CAIRDRSTDTQYF.

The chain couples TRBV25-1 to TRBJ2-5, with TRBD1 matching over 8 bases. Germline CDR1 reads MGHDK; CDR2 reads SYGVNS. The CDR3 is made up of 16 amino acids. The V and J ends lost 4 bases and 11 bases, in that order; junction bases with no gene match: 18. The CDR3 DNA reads TGTGCCAGCAGTGTAACCTGGGCAGGGGGCGCAGATACGCAGTACTTC. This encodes CASSVTWAGGADTQYF.

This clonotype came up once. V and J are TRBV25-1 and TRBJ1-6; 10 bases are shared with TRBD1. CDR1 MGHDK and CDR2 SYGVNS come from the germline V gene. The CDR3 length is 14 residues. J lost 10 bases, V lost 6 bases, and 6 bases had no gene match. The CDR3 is CASSFGQGDSPLHF. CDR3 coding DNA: TGTGCCAGCAGCTTTGGACAGGGGGACTCACCCCTCCACTTT. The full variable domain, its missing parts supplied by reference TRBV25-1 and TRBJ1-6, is EADIYQTPRYLVIGTGKKITLECSQTMGHDKMYWYQQDPGMELHLIHYSYGVNSTEKGDLSSESTVSRIRTEHFPLTLESARPSHTSQYLCASSFGQGDSPLHFGNGTRLTVT.

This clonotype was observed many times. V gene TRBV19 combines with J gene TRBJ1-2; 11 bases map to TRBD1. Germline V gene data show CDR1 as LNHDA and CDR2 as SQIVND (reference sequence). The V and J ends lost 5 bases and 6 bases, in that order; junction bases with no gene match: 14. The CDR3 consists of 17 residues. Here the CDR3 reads CASSRRTGGLLFDGYTF. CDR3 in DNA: TGTGCCAGTAGTCGACGGACAGGGGGCCTCTTGTTTGATGGCTACACCTTC.

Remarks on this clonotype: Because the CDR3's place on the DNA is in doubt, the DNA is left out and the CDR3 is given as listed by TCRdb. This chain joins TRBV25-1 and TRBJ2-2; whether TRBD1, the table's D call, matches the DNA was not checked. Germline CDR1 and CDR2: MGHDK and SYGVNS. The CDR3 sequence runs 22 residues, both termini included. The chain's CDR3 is CASSESGSGANVLTFGAGELFF.

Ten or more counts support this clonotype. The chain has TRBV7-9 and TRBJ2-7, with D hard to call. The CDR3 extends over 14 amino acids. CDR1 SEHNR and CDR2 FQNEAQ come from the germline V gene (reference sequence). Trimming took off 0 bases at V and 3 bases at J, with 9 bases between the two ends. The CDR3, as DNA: TGTGCCAGCAGCTTAGCCGAATTACTCTACGAGCAGTACTTC. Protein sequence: CASSLAELLYEQYF.

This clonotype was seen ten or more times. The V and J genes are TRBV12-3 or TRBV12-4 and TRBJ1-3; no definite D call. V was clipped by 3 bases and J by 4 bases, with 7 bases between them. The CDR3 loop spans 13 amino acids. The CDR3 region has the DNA TGTGCCAGCAGTTTCAACCCAGGAAACACCATATATTTT. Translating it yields CASSFNPGNTIYF.

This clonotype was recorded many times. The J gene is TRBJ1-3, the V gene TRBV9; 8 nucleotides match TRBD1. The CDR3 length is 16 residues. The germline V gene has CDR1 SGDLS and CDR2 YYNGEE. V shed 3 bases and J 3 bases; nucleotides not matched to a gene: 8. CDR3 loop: CASSDAGQGGGNTIYF. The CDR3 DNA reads TGTGCCAGCAGCGACGCAGGACAGGGAGGTGGAAACACCATATATTTT.

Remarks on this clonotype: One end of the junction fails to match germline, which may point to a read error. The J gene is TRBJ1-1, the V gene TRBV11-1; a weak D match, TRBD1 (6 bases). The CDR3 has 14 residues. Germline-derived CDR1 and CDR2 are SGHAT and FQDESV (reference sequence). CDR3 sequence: CAGSLGTPNTEAFF. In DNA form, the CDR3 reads TGTGCCGGCAGCTTAGGGACACCGAACACTGAAGCTTTCTTT.

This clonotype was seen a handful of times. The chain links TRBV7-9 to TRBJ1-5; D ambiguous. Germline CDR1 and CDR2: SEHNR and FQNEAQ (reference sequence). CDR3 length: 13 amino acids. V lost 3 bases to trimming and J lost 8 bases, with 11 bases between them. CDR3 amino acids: CASSFPGNKPQHF. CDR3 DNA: TGTGCCAGCAGCTTCCCAGGTAATAAGCCCCAGCATTTT.

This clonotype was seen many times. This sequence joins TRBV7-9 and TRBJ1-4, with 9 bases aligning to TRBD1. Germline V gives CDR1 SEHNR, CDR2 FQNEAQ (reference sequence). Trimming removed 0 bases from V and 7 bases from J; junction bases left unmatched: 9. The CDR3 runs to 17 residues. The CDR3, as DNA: TGTGCCAGCAGCTTAGCCCCAGGACAGGGGTGGGGTGAAAAACTGTTTTTT. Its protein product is CASSLAPGQGWGEKLFF.